Sequencing of this TCR beta chain was carried out in a study of T cells expressing NK-cell markers. About the research overall: Beta-chain profiling covered CD3+CD56+NKG2C+, CD3+CD56+NKG2C- and CD3+CD56-NKG2C+ sorted subsets. Study conclusions and caveats: Where several donors were concerned, these clonotypes also led the CD3+CD56-NKG2C+ fraction. Dominant NKG2C+ clonotypes were found to form roughly 1.0-7.0% of CD8+ T cells in about six donors.

TCRdb reworked the 5' RACE reads into one entry per CDR3 protein, no DNA. The sample includes about 160,000 distinct CDR3 sequences. Regarding this clonotype: What it binds is not known.

The sample consisted of blood T cells: a sorted CD56 or NKG2C T cell subset, CD4+ or CD8+ T cells, or bulk PBMC T cells (not recorded which). This receptor was identified in a man aged 18 to 69 in good health.

CDR3 loop: CASSLGDRSYNEQFF. The chain is built from TRBV11-1 and TRBJ2-1. The CDR3 has 15 amino acids. Germline values: CDR1 SGHAT, CDR2 FQDESV (reference sequence).